The entry below gives a single T cell receptor (beta chain) sequence along with its context. This sample was included in a study of T cell responses to AZD1222 COVID-19 vaccine. Data came from immunoSEQ multiplex PCR; TCRdb stores just in-frame clones and leaves some out. The table has 80,000 or so clones, roughly 90% seen once. This specimen consisted of peripheral blood, obtained 28 days after the second AZD1222 dose. This receptor was taken from an adult who received the AZD1222 COVID-19 vaccine.

The CDR3 DNA reads as TGTGCCAGCAGTGAATTCCCTGGAAACACCATATATTTT. Its translation is CASSEFPGNTIYF. The chain joins TRBV25-1 to TRBJ1-3; D ambiguous. Trimming removed 1 base at V and 2 bases at J, with 3 bases between. The germline CDR1 and CDR2 sequences are MGHDK and SYGVNS. The CDR3 consists of 13 residues.